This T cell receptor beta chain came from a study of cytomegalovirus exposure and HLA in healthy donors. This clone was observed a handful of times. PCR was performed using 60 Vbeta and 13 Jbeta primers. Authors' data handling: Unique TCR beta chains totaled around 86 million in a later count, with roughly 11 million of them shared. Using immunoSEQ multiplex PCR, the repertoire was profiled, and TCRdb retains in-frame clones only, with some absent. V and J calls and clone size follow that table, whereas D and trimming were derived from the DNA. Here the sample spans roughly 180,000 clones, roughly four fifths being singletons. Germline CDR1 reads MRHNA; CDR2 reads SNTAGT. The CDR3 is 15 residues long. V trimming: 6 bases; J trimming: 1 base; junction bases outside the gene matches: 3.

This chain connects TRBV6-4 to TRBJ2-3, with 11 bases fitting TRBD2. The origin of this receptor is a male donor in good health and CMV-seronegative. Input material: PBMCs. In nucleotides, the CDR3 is TGTGCCAGCAGCCTACTAGCGGGGGGCACAGATACGCAGTATTTT. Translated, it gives CASSLLAGGTDTQYF.